This record looks at one TCR beta chain sequence and its context. This table comes from immunoSEQ multiplex PCR, and its TCRdb copy is limited to in-frame clones, with some not included. The sample contains under 300,000 clones, 85% to 95% of which appear only once. The sample comes from a study of blood T cell repertoires in COVID-19. Study as a whole: PBMCs, B-cell-depleted T cells, or T cells were the source of the cDNA or gDNA that made up the material.

What was sequenced was peripheral blood. This clonotype was sampled from a man aged 25 to 40 with COVID-19, enrolled during active disease.

CDR3 DNA: TGTGCCAGCAGCTTTAATTCCGGGGAGGCAGATACGCAGTATTTT. It yields the protein CASSFNSGEADTQYF. This sequence joins TRBV7-2 and TRBJ2-3, with D possibly TRBD2 on 6 matching bases. Germline values: CDR1 SGHTA, CDR2 FQGNSA. The CDR3 has 15 residues. Trimming stripped 3 bases from V and 4 bases from J, with 14 bases between. Full variable domain (rest looked up from reference TRBV7-2 and TRBJ2-3): GAGVSQSPSNKVTEKGKDVELRCDPISGHTALYWYRQSLGQGLEFLIYFQGNSAPDKSGLPSDRFSAERTGGSVSTLTIQRTQQEDSAVYLCASSFNSGEADTQYFGPGTRLTVL.